Each of the 13 T cell receptor beta chains below was sequenced from the same sample in a study of T cells in Graves' hyperthyroidism and ophthalmopathy. The investigators amplified TCR beta CDR3 regions from RNA transcripts. When the TCR CDR3 underwent first-round RT-PCR, the HTBI primer set was used. TCRdb ran MiXCR on the multiplex PCR reads and lists one entry per CDR3 protein. Here the sample spans a few hundred thousand distinct CDR3 sequences, approximately 15% being singletons. The material sequenced was blood. Source of these receptors: a woman aged 40 to 49 with Graves' hyperthyroidism.

This clonotype was found a few times. The rearrangement joins TRBV6-5 to TRBJ2-5; the D gene is possibly TRBD1 (6 bases). From germline, CDR1 is MNHEY and CDR2 SVGAGI. CDR3 size: 16 residues. With 4 bases removed from V and 0 bases from J, the gap between germline ends came to 15 bases. The CDR3 spells CASSSGTSRYQETQYF. CDR3 coding DNA: TGTGCCAGCAGTTCCGGGACATCTCGGTACCAAGAGACCCAGTACTTC.

In its sample, this clonotype was seen many times. The chain combines TRBV12-3 or TRBV12-4 with TRBJ2-5, with 8 bases fitting TRBD1. The CDR3 runs to 15 residues. Trimming took 9 bases from V and 2 from J; bases not matched to a gene: 11. CDR3 coding DNA: TGTGCCAGTTTAGTTGCGGACAGGGAACAAGAGACCCAGTACTTC. This sequence encodes CASLVADREQETQYF.

This clonotype was counted ten times or more. This rearrangement joins TRBV12-3 or TRBV12-4 to TRBJ2-7; a possible D gene is TRBD2 (6 bases). CDR3 length equals 14 residues. V gave up 1 base and J gave up 3 bases, with 10 bases separating them. The CDR3 nucleotides are TGTGCCAGCAGTTTAGGTGGGGAGGTCTACGAGCAGTACTTC. It encodes CASSLGGEVYEQYF.

The sample holds many counts of this clonotype. This chain connects TRBV2 to TRBJ2-1; D possibly corresponds to TRBD2 (6 bases). This CDR3 contains 15 residues. Trimming removed 6 bases at V and 1 base at J, with 13 bases between. Per germline, CDR1 SNHLY and CDR2 FYNNEI. CDR3 coding DNA: TGTGCCAGCAGGGAGGGGCATGGGTCCTACAATGAGCAGTTCTTC. Translating gives CASREGHGSYNEQFF.

This chain links TRBV6-7 with TRBJ2-7; D may be TRBD2 (6 bases). TRBV6-7 is given ORF status, its function remaining uncertain. This CDR3 spans 14 amino acids. With 5 bases removed from V and 2 bases from J, the gap between germline ends came to 13 bases. CDR3 in DNA: TGTGCCAGCAGTACAATAGCGGTCGCCTACGAGCAGTACTTC. Protein product: CASSTIAVAYEQYF.

In its sample, this clonotype was seen many times. V is TRBV2 and J is TRBJ2-7, with unresolved D. The CDR3 length is 14 residues. Trimming shortened V by 8 bases and J by 2 bases, and 16 bases separated the two germline ends. CDR1 and CDR2 from the germline V gene are SNHLY and FYNNEI. The CDR3 region has the DNA TGTGCCAGCGTAGAACAAGTATCCACCTACGAGCAGTACTTC. This codes for CASVEQVSTYEQYF.

In this sample, this clonotype turned up many times. This chain links TRBV12-3 or TRBV12-4 with TRBJ2-1, with D maybe TRBD2 (5 bases). V lost 5 bases and J 4 bases, leaving 18 bases between the germline ends. There are 16 residues in the CDR3. In DNA form, the CDR3 reads TGTGCCAGCAGTCCCACCACGGGGTCGATTTACAATGAGCAGTTCTTC. It codes for CASSPTTGSIYNEQFF.

This clonotype was detected a few times. The V gene is TRBV5-4, the J gene TRBJ1-3; D unclear. V was shortened by 4 bases and J by 4 bases, with 9 bases between the two germline ends. The CDR3 extends over 13 amino acids. Germline CDR1 reads SGHNT; CDR2 reads YYREEE (reference sequence). The CDR3 bases are TGTGCCAGCAGCATGGGTCAGGGAAACACCATATATTTT. The encoded protein is CASSMGQGNTIYF.

The gene calls are TRBV13 and TRBJ2-3; 8 nucleotides agree with TRBD1. V gave up 3 bases and J gave up 0 bases; unmatched junction bases: 5. CDR1 and CDR2 (germline): PRHDT, FYEKMQ (reference sequence). CDR3 length equals 16 residues. In DNA form, the CDR3 reads TGTGCCAGCAGCTTTAGACGGACAGGGAGCACAGATACGCAGTATTTT. The encoded protein is CASSFRRTGSTDTQYF.

There are a few counts of this clonotype. J is TRBJ1-4 and V is TRBV9; no reliable D call. This CDR3 region has 16 residues. Trimming removed 2 bases at V and 0 bases at J, with 11 bases between. The V gene's germline CDR1 is SGDLS and CDR2 YYNGEE. CDR3 region: CASSVSGSATNEKLFF. CDR3 DNA: TGTGCCAGCAGCGTCTCGGGTTCTGCAACTAATGAAAAACTGTTTTTT.

This chain uses TRBV11-1 with TRBJ1-1, with D unclear. Germline V gene data show CDR1 as SGHAT and CDR2 as FQDESV (reference sequence). This CDR3 region has 14 residues. V lost 5 bases to trimming and J lost 0 bases, with 10 bases between them. CDR3 bases: TGTGCCAGCAGCCAGCCCCGTATGAACACTGAAGCTTTCTTT. Protein product: CASSQPRMNTEAFF.

This clonotype was picked up a small number of times. This sequence may be a read error, since a much larger clone differs from it by one base. It is likely a read error, because the conserved phenylalanine at the end of the CDR3 is missing. The chain uses TRBV2 and TRBJ2-7; D is possibly TRBD1 or TRBD2 (6 bases each). V lost 7 bases and J 4 bases, leaving 20 bases between the germline ends. Germline CDR1 SNHLY, CDR2 FYNNEI. The length of the CDR3 is 15 residues. The CDR3 nucleotides read TGTGCCAGCAACCTTGGGGGGCAGAGGGGTTACGAGCAGTACCTC. Protein product: CASNLGGQRGYEQYL.

This clonotype was detected many times. The chain couples TRBV28 to TRBJ1-3; D may be TRBD1 (5 bases). The V end was cut by 5 bases, the J end by 4 bases, with 9 bases between. Per the germline V gene, CDR1 is MDHEN and CDR2 is SYDVKM. The CDR3 has 13 amino acids. CDR3 protein: CASSKTDGNTIYF. DNA for the CDR3: TGTGCCAGCAGTAAGACAGACGGAAACACCATATATTTT.